This T cell receptor beta chain was found in a study of cytomegalovirus exposure and HLA in healthy donors. Both 60 Vbeta primers and 13 Jbeta primers went into the PCR. The method was immunoSEQ multiplex PCR; TCRdb's version includes in-frame clones alone and lacks a portion of them. The sample shows 150,000 to 200,000 clones, around three quarters of them seen only once. Study conclusions and caveats: It has been reported that TCR beta sequences accurately predicted the HLA-A and HLA-B alleles of most subjects. Researchers reported from a later analysis that most CMV-associated TCR beta chains appeared HLA-restricted. As confirmed in vitro, a few CMV-associated chains were specific for CMV antigens.

Regarding this clone: As yet, its antigen is unknown.

This CDR3 is 14 amino acids long. V was cut by 4 bases and J by 5 bases, with 14 bases left in between. Per the germline V gene, CDR1 is SNHLY and CDR2 is FYNNEI. The sequence was collected from a woman in her twenties or thirties in good health and CMV-seronegative. The chain recombines TRBV2 with TRBJ2-5; TRBD1 might be the D (6 bases). The sample comprised PBMCs. The CDR3 loop reads CASSAHQGSETQYF. CDR3 coding DNA: TGTGCCAGCAGTGCTCACCAGGGGTCGGAGACCCAGTACTTC.